These T cell receptor beta chains were read from a single sample in a study of cytomegalovirus exposure and HLA in healthy donors. This table comes from immunoSEQ multiplex PCR, and its TCRdb copy is limited to in-frame clones, with some not included. The table includes under 250,000 clones, roughly 85% detected once. What was sequenced was PBMCs. The origin of the receptors is a woman younger than 30 in good health and CMV-seronegative. Each CDR3 is given with its conserved first and last residue. A D gene is named only where the DNA matches it firmly. Expanded clones are given a class, and other clones once, few, many or no size at all.

size: -; D: -; J: TRBJ1-1; V: TRBV5-1; DNA: TGCGCCAGCAGCTTGGGACGGACAAGGAACACTGAAGCTTTCTTT; CDR3: CASSLGRTRNTEAFF
size: -; D: TRBD1; J: TRBJ1-5; V: TRBV2; DNA: TGTGCCAGCAGTCAGGACAGGGGGGATCAGCCCCAGCATTTT; CDR3: CASSQDRGDQPQHF
size: -; D: TRBD2; J: TRBJ2-1; V: TRBV7-3; DNA: TGTGCCAGCAGCCCAAGACTAGCGGGAGGGCTGAATGAGCAGTTCTTC; CDR3: CASSPRLAGGLNEQFF
size: -; D: -; J: TRBJ1-5; V: TRBV27; DNA: TGTGCCAGCAGTCTCCGGGAGGGATCTCAGCCCCAGCATTTT; CDR3: CASSLREGSQPQHF
size: -; D: TRBD1; J: TRBJ1-5; V: TRBV19; DNA: TGTGCCAGTAGTATAACAGGGGGGGATCAGCCCCAGCATTTT; CDR3: CASSITGGDQPQHF
size: -; D: TRBD1; J: TRBJ2-1; V: TRBV6-1; DNA: TGTGCCAGCAGTGGGGACAGGGGCGACAATGAGCAGTTCTTC; CDR3: CASSGDRGDNEQFF
size: once; D: -; J: TRBJ2-3; V: TRBV5-1; DNA: TGCGCCAGCAGCTTGGTGATAGAATCTAGCACAGATACGCAGTATTTT; CDR3: CASSLVIESSTDTQYF
size: -; D: -; J: TRBJ1-2; V: TRBV5-4; DNA: TGTGCCAGCAGCTTGTCGGCGAAGGATGGCTACACCTTC; CDR3: CASSLSAKDGYTF
size: -; D: -; J: TRBJ2-4; V: TRBV2; DNA: TGTGCCAGCAGTCCGGGGCGGCAAAACATTCAGTACTTC; CDR3: CASSPGRQNIQYF
size: -; D: -; J: TRBJ2-3; V: TRBV27; DNA: TGTGCCAGCAGTCTAGGGACAGCTGTGGGGGGGGATACGCAGTATTTT; CDR3: CASSLGTAVGGDTQYF
size: -; D: TRBD2; J: TRBJ2-7; V: TRBV27; DNA: TGTGCCAGCGGACTAGCGGGAGGGAGCTCCTACGAGCAGTACTTC; CDR3: CASGLAGGSSYEQYF
size: -; D: -; J: TRBJ2-1; V: TRBV5-1; DNA: TGCGCCAGCAGCTTGGTAGGGCGCAACAATGAGCAGTTCTTC; CDR3: CASSLVGRNNEQFF
size: -; D: TRBD1; J: TRBJ2-1; V: TRBV5-1; DNA: TGCGCCAGCAGCCCGGGACAGGTCTACAATGAGCAGTTCTTC; CDR3: CASSPGQVYNEQFF
size: -; D: -; J: TRBJ2-5; V: TRBV14; DNA: TGTGCCAGCAGCCAAGAGACCCAGTACTTC; CDR3: CASSQETQYF
size: -; D: TRBD2; J: TRBJ2-7; V: TRBV2; DNA: TGTGCCAGCAGAGATAGCGGGAGGGGATACGAGCAGTACTTC; CDR3: CASRDSGRGYEQYF
size: -; D: -; J: TRBJ1-1; V: TRBV30; DNA: TGTGCCTGGAGTGTACGGCCGAGGGGTCACGGGACTGAAGCTTTCTTT; CDR3: CAWSVRPRGHGTEAFF
size: -; D: TRBD2; J: TRBJ2-5; V: TRBV13; DNA: TGTGCCAGCAGCTTAGATCAGAAGCGGGGCTTTGGTGGGACCCAGTACTTC; CDR3: CASSLDQKRGFGGTQYF
size: -; D: -; J: TRBJ2-7; V: TRBV6-5; DNA: TGTGCCAGCAGTTACTCTTCGGGTTCCGAGCAGTACTTC; CDR3: CASSYSSGSEQYF
size: -; D: TRBD2; J: TRBJ2-1; V: TRBV29-1; DNA: TGCAGCGTTACTAAGATCGAGCGGGGGTACAATGAGCAGTTCTTC; CDR3: CSVTKIERGYNEQFF
size: once; D: TRBD1; J: TRBJ1-1; V: TRBV11-3; DNA: TGTGCCAGCAGCTCGTGGACAGGGGAAGCTTTCTTT; CDR3: CASSSWTGEAFF
size: -; D: TRBD1; J: TRBJ2-7; V: TRBV13; DNA: TGTGCCAGCAGCTTGGGGACAGGAACCGAGCAGTACTTC; CDR3: CASSLGTGTEQYF
size: -; D: -; J: TRBJ1-1; V: TRBV5-5; DNA: TGTGCCAGCAGCCGAAGAACCTCAGGGGCGGGGAACACTGAAGCTTTCTTT; CDR3: CASSRRTSGAGNTEAFF
size: -; D: -; J: TRBJ1-1; V: TRBV9; DNA: TGTGCCAGCAGCGTAGGGATGGGCACTGAAGCTTTCTTT; CDR3: CASSVGMGTEAFF
size: -; D: -; J: TRBJ1-1; V: TRBV9; DNA: TGTGCCAGCAGCGTAGTGGACGGCACTGAAGCTTTCTTT; CDR3: CASSVVDGTEAFF
size: -; D: -; J: TRBJ1-2; V: TRBV4-1; DNA: TGCGCCAGCAGCCAGGCTCGAGACACCAGCTATGGCTACACCTTC; CDR3: CASSQARDTSYGYTF
size: -; D: -; J: TRBJ1-1; V: TRBV30; DNA: TGTGCCTGGATATTGGATGGGATTGGTACTGAAGCTTTCTTT; CDR3: CAWILDGIGTEAFF
size: once; D: -; J: TRBJ2-1; V: TRBV2; DNA: TGTGCCAGCACCGAAGGGTGGTACAATGAGCAGTTCTTC; CDR3: CASTEGWYNEQFF
size: -; D: TRBD2; J: TRBJ2-3; V: TRBV18; DNA: TGTGCCAGCTCCCCGGGCGGGGGGGCAGATACGCAGTATTTT; CDR3: CASSPGGGADTQYF
size: -; D: -; J: TRBJ2-5; V: TRBV7-9; DNA: TGTGCCAGCAGCTTAATGACAGAGCAAGAGACCCAGTACTTC; CDR3: CASSLMTEQETQYF
size: -; D: -; J: TRBJ2-1; V: TRBV11-2; DNA: TGTGCCAGCAGCCCAGAGGTAGGGAACAATGAGCAGTTCTTC; CDR3: CASSPEVGNNEQFF
size: -; D: -; J: TRBJ2-7; V: TRBV19; DNA: TGTGCCAGTAGTGGCTGGGCAGACTCCTACGAGCAGTACTTC; CDR3: CASSGWADSYEQYF